The clone carrying this T cell receptor (delta chain) was observed a few times. The target antigen is unknown. The data belong to a study of Vδ1+ human thymocytes. Study-wide points: Unlike peripheral blood Vdelta1+ controls, thymic delta-chain sequences included approximately 21% Vdelta2 and few Vdelta3. Thymic TRG and TRD repertoires appeared highly polyclonal.

The template was reverse-transcribed extracted RNA. Multiplex PCR used pooled V-gene forward primers and a constant-region reverse primer to amplify CDR3s. With CATT, TCRdb re-called clones from the multiplex PCR reads. The repertoire holds tens of thousands of delta-chain clones, about 16% seen once, with roughly 0.46% in the top ten. Trimming stripped 1 base from V and 0 bases from J, with 15 bases between. Germline V gene lookup returns CDR1 TSWWSYY and CDR2 QGS. CDR3 length: 17 residues. The source material was Vdelta1+ gamma-delta thymocytes from the thymus. Indicated subset: FACS-sorted CD3+ TCRalphabeta- TCRVdelta1+ TCRVdelta2- thymocytes. The V gene is TRDV1, the J gene TRDJ1; D may be TRDD3 (6 bases). The TCR originated in a boy under two years old who had congenital heart surgery. The CDR3 DNA reads as TGTGCTCTTGGGGAACGGGAGGTTTGGGGGTACACCGATAAACTCATCTTT. Translating it yields CALGEREVWGYTDKLIF.